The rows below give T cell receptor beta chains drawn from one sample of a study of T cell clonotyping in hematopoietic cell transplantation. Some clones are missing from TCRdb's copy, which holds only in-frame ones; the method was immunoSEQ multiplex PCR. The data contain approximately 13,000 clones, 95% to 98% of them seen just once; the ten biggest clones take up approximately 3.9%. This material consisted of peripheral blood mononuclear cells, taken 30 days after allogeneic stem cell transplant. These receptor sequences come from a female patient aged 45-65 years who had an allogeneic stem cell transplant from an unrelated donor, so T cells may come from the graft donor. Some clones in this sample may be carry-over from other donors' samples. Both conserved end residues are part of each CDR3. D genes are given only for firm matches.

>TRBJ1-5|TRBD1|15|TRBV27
CASSMDRGGNQPQHF
TGTGCCAGCAGTATGGACAGGGGAGGCAATCAGCCCCAGCATTTT
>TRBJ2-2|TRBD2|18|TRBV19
CASWGLTSGGTLGGELFF
TGTGCCAGTTGGGGGCTGACTAGCGGGGGGACGTTGGGCGGGGAGCTGTTTTTT
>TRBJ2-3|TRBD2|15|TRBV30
CAWSVGRGGGDTQYF
TGTGCCTGGAGTGTGGGCCGGGGGGGCGGAGATACGCAGTATTTT
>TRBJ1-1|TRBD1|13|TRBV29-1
CSVLTGGGGEAFF
TGCAGCGTTCTGACAGGGGGTGGGGGGGAAGCTTTCTTT
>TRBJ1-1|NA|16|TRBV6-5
CASSLGGRLMNTEAFF
TGTGCCAGCAGTTTGGGGGGCCGACTAATGAACACTGAAGCTTTCTTT
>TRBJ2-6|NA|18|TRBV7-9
CASSGKPYHESRANVLTF
TGTGCCAGCAGCGGCAAGCCATACCATGAAAGTCGGGCCAACGTCCTGACTTTC
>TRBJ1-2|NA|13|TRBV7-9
CASSLPTSYGYTF
TGTGCCAGCAGCCTCCCGACAAGCTATGGCTACACCTTC
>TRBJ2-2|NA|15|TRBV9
CASSVDSWGDGELFF
TGTGCCAGCAGCGTAGATAGTTGGGGGGACGGGGAGCTGTTTTTT
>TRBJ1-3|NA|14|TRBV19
CASSMRSRGNTIYF
TGTGCCAGTAGTATGAGGTCCAGGGGAAACACCATATATTTT
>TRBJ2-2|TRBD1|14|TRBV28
CASSQGANTGELFF
TGTGCCAGCAGTCAGGGGGCAAACACCGGGGAGCTGTTTTTT
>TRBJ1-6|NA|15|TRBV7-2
CASSIKTEGSSPLHF
TGTGCCAGCAGCATTAAGACAGAGGGGAGTTCACCCCTCCACTTT
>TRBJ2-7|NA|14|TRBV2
CASSETSGLGEQYF
TGTGCCAGCAGTGAGACTAGTGGTCTCGGAGAGCAGTACTTC
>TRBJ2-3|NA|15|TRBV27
CASSLTGGPTDTQYF
TGTGCCAGCAGTTTAACGGGGGGCCCCACAGATACGCAGTATTTT